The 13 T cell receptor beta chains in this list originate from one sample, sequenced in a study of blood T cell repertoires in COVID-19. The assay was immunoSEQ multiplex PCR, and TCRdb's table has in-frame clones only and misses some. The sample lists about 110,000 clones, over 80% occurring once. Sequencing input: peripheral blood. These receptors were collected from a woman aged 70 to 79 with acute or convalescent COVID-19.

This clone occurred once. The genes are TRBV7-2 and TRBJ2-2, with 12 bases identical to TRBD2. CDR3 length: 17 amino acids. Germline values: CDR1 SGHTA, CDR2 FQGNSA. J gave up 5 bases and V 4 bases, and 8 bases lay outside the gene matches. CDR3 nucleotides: TGTGCCAGCAGCTCCGGGACTAGCGGGCGCGTGACCGGGGAGCTGTTTTTT. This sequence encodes CASSSGTSGRVTGELFF.

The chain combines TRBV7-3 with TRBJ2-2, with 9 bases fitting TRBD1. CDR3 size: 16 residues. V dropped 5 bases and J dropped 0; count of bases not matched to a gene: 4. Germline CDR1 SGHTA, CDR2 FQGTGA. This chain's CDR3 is CASSQRTGANTGELFF. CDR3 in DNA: TGTGCCAGCAGCCAGAGGACAGGGGCGAACACCGGGGAGCTGTTTTTT. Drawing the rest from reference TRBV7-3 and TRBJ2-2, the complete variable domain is GAGVSQTPSNKVTEKGKYVELRCDPISGHTALYWYRQSLGQGPEFLIYFQGTGAADDSGLPNDRFFAVRPEGSVSTLKIQRTERGDSAVYLCASSQRTGANTGELFFGEGSRLTVL.

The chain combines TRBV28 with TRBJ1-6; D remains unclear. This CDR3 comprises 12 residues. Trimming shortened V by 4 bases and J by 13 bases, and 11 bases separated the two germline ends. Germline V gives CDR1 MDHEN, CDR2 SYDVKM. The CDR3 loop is CASSWLTSPLHF. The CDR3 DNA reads TGTGCCAGCAGTTGGTTGACTTCTCCCCTCCACTTT.

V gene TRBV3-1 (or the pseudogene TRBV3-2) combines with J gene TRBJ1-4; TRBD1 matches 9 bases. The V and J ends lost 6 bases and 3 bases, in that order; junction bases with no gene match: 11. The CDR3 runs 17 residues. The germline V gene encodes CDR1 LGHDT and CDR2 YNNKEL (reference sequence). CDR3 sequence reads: CASSSRNRGQANEKLFF. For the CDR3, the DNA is TGTGCCAGCAGTTCTCGAAACAGGGGGCAAGCTAATGAAAAACTGTTTTTT.

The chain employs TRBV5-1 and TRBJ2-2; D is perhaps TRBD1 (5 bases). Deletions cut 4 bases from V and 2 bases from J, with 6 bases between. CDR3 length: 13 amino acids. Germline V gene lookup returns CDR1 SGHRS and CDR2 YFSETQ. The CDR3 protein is CASSGANTGELFF. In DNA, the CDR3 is TGCGCCAGCAGCGGGGCTAACACCGGGGAGCTGTTTTTT.

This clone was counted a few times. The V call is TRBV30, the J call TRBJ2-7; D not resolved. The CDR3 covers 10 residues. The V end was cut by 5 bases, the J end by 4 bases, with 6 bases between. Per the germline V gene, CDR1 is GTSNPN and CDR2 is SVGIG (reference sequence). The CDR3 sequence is CAWGVYEQYF. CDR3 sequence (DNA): TGTGCCTGGGGCGTGTACGAGCAGTACTTC. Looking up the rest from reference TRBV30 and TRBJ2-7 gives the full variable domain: SQTIHQWPATLVQPVGSPLSLECTVEGTSNPNLYWYRQAAGRGLQLLFYSVGIGQISSEVPQNLSASRPQDRQFILSSKKLLLSDSGFYLCAWGVYEQYFGPGTRLTVT.

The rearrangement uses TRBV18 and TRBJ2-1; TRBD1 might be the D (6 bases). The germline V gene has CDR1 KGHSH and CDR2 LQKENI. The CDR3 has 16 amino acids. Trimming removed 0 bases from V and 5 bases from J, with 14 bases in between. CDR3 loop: CASSPPDRPINNEQFF. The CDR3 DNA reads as TGTGCCAGCTCACCACCGGACAGACCTATTAACAATGAGCAGTTCTTC. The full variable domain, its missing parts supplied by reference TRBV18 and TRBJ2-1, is NAGVMQNPRHLVRRRGQEARLRCSPMKGHSHVYWYRQLPEEGLKFMVYLQKENIIDESGMPKERFSAEFPKEGPSILRIQQVVRGDSAAYFCASSPPDRPINNEQFFGPGTRLTVL.

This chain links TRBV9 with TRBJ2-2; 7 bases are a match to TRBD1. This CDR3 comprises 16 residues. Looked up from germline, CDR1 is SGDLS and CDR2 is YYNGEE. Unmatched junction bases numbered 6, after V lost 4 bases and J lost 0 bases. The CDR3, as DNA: TGTGCCAGCAGCATACGGGACAGATCGAACACCGGGGAGCTGTTTTTT. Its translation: CASSIRDRSNTGELFF.

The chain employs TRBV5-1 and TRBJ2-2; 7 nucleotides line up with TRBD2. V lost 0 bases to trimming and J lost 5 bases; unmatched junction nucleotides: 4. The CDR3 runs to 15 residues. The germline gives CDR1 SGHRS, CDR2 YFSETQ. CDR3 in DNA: TGCGCCAGCAGCTTGGTTGCGGGAGTGACCGGGGAGCTGTTTTTT. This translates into CASSLVAGVTGELFF.

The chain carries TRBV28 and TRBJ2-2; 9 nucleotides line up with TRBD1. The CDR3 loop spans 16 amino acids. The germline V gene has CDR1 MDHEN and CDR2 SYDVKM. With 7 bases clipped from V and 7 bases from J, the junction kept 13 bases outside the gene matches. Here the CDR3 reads CASITGGTGFGGELFF. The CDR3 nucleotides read TGTGCCAGCATCACTGGGGGGACAGGGTTTGGCGGGGAGCTGTTTTTT. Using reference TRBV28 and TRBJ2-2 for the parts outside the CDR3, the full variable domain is DVKVTQSSRYLVKRTGEKVFLECVQDMDHENMFWYRQDPGLGLRLIYFSYDVKMKEKGDIPEGYSVSREKKERFSLILESASTNQTSMYLCASITGGTGFGGELFFGEGSRLTVL.

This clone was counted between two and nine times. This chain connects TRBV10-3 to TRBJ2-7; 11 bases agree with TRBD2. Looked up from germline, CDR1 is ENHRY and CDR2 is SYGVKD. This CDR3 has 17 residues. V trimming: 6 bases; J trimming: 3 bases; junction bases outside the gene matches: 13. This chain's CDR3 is CAIRGTNRGLAVYEQYF. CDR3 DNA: TGTGCCATCAGGGGAACCAACAGGGGACTAGCGGTCTACGAGCAGTACTTC.

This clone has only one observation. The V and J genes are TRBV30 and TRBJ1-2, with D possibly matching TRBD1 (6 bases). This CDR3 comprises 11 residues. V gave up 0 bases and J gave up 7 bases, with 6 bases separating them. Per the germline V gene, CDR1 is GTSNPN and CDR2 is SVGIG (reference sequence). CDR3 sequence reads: CAWSVQGGYTF. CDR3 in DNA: TGTGCCTGGAGTGTACAGGGTGGCTACACCTTC. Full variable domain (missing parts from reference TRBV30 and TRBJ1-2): SQTIHQWPATLVQPVGSPLSLECTVEGTSNPNLYWYRQAAGRGLQLLFYSVGIGQISSEVPQNLSASRPQDRQFILSSKKLLLSDSGFYLCAWSVQGGYTFGSGTRLTVV.

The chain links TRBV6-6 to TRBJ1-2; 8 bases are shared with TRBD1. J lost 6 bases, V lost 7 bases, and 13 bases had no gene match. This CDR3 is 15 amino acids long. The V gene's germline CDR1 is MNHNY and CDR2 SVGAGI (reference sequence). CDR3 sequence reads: CASNLIRGLYDGYTF. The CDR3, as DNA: TGTGCCAGCAATCTCATCAGGGGGCTCTATGATGGCTACACCTTC.